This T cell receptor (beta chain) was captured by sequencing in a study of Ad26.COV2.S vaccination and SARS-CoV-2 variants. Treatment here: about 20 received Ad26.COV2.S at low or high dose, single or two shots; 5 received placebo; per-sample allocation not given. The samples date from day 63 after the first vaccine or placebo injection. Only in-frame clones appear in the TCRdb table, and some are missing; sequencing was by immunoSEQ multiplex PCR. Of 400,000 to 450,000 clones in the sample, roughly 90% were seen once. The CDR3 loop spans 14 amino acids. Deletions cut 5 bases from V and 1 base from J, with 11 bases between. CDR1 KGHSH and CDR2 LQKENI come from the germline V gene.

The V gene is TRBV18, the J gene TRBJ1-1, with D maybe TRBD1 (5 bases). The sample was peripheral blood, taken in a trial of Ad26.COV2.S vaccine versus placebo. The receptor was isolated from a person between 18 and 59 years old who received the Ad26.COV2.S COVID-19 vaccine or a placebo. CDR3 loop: CASSVTRENTEAFF. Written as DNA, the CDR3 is TGTGCCAGCTCAGTAACCAGGGAGAACACTGAAGCTTTCTTT. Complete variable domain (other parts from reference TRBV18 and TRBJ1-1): NAGVMQNPRHLVRRRGQEARLRCSPMKGHSHVYWYRQLPEEGLKFMVYLQKENIIDESGMPKERFSAEFPKEGPSILRIQQVVRGDSAAYFCASSVTRENTEAFFGQGTRLTVV.